A selection of T cell receptor beta chains follows, all from one sample in a study of blood T cell repertoires in COVID-19. Data came from immunoSEQ multiplex PCR; TCRdb stores just in-frame clones and leaves some out. The profile shows around 97,000 clones, around nine tenths of them singletons. Material for sequencing was peripheral blood. These receptors originate from a human donor in a cohort sampled during active COVID-19. The CDR3 runs from the conserved cysteine through the conserved F or W. The D gene is left open where the match is weak. Size is omitted from some rows. Given values are once, few, many or a class for expanded clones.

d_gene	v_gene	abundance	j_gene	CDR3aa	CDR3nt
TRBD1	TRBV27	few	TRBJ1-2	CASSLQGKLDGYTF	TGTGCCAGCAGCCTACAGGGGAAATTGGATGGCTACACCTTC
-	TRBV6-5	-	TRBJ1-1	CASSSGPNSMNTEAFF	TGTGCCAGCAGTTCAGGGCCAAATTCCATGAACACTGAAGCTTTCTTT
TRBD2	TRBV7-9	-	TRBJ2-7	CASSLLAGVSEQYF	TGTGCCAGCAGCTTGCTAGCGGGAGTCTCCGAGCAGTACTTC
-	TRBV7-9	once	TRBJ2-5	CAGNRGIKETQYF	TGTGCCGGAAACCGGGGGATAAAGGAGACCCAGTACTTC
-	TRBV4-2	once	TRBJ1-3	CASEEGLRREGSNTIYF	TGTGCCAGCGAGGAGGGGCTGAGGAGAGAGGGTAGCAACACCATATATTTT
TRBD2	TRBV5-1	-	TRBJ2-1	CASSLIRQQTSGRRGVYNEQFF	TGCGCCAGCAGCTTGATACGACAACAGACTAGCGGGAGAAGGGGAGTCTACAATGAGCAGTTCTTC
-	TRBV7-9	few	TRBJ1-6	CASSVGRTSSYNSPLHF	TGTGCCAGCAGCGTAGGACGGACAAGCTCCTATAATTCACCCCTCCACTTT
-	TRBV7-6	-	TRBJ1-6	CASSLSGGRHGGYNSPLHF	TGTGCCAGCAGCTTATCGGGGGGCCGACACGGGGGGTATAATTCACCCCTCCACTTT
-	TRBV7-3	-	TRBJ1-2	CASSPRDWYGYTF	TGTGCCAGCAGCCCAAGGGACTGGTATGGCTACACCTTC
TRBD2	TRBV5-1	-	TRBJ2-2	CASSLGTTITGELFF	TGCGCCAGCAGCCTCGGGACTACAATCACCGGGGAGCTGTTTTTT
-	TRBV12-3/TRBV12-4	-	TRBJ1-6	CASSLGSFAPLHF	TGTGCCAGCAGTTTAGGGAGTTTCGCACCCCTCCACTTT
-	TRBV6-5	-	TRBJ2-7	CASSYQQGPYEQYF	TGTGCCAGCAGTTACCAACAGGGCCCCTACGAGCAGTACTTC
-	TRBV5-6	-	TRBJ2-7	CASGSGQLPYEQYF	TGTGCCAGCGGAAGCGGGCAGCTGCCCTACGAGCAGTACTTC
-	TRBV2	-	TRBJ1-5	CASSPGRGGQPQHF	TGTGCCAGCAGCCCGGGGAGGGGGGGTCAGCCCCAGCATTTT
-	TRBV5-1	-	TRBJ2-2	CASTTAVGNTGELFF	TGCGCCAGCACCACCGCGGTAGGGAACACCGGGGAGCTGTTTTTT
-	TRBV19	-	TRBJ2-5	CASSISGETQYF	TGTGCCAGTAGTATATCAGGGGAGACCCAGTACTTC
-	TRBV18	-	TRBJ2-1	CASSPPGVYNEQFF	TGTGCCAGCTCACCACCAGGGGTTTACAATGAGCAGTTCTTC
TRBD2	TRBV7-2	-	TRBJ2-1	CASSLGGGHEQFF	TGTGCCAGCAGCTTAGGCGGGGGACATGAGCAGTTCTTC
-	TRBV30	many	TRBJ1-2	CAWKSERSGGYTF	TGTGCCTGGAAGTCGGAAAGGTCAGGAGGCTACACCTTC
-	TRBV19	-	TRBJ1-1	CASSIRQQGVGSTEAFF	TGTGCCAGTAGTATAAGGCAACAGGGCGTTGGAAGCACTGAAGCTTTCTTT
TRBD2	TRBV14	-	TRBJ2-1	CASSQGTSGRPIRDEQFF	TGTGCCAGCAGCCAAGGGACTAGCGGGAGGCCCATCCGGGATGAGCAGTTCTTC
TRBD1	TRBV6-1	once	TRBJ1-4	CASSETGRLNEKLFF	TGTGCCAGCAGTGAGACAGGGAGACTTAATGAAAAACTGTTTTTT
TRBD1	TRBV18	-	TRBJ1-1	CASSPSQGERTEAFF	TGTGCCAGCTCACCATCGCAGGGGGAGCGGACTGAAGCTTTCTTT
TRBD1	TRBV7-9	-	TRBJ2-2	CASSPAAQGVTGELFF	TGTGCCAGCAGCCCCGCGGCGCAGGGGGTTACCGGGGAGCTGTTTTTT
TRBD1	TRBV5-1	-	TRBJ2-7	CASSWTGTGSYEQYF	TGCGCCAGCAGCTGGACCGGGACAGGGAGCTACGAGCAGTACTTC
TRBD1	TRBV6-4	-	TRBJ1-6	CASSPRQGSSPLHF	TGTGCCAGCAGTCCGAGACAGGGATCTTCACCCCTCCACTTT
-	TRBV3-1/TRBV3-2	once	TRBJ1-5	CASSQRRSILHF	TGTGCCAGCAGCCAGCGGAGGTCAATCTTGCATTTT
TRBD1	TRBV7-9	once	TRBJ1-1	CASSQTGGTEAFF	TGTGCCAGCTCCCAAACAGGGGGCACTGAAGCTTTCTTT
-	TRBV19	once	TRBJ2-1	CASSLGLSSYNEQFF	TGTGCCAGTTCCCTGGGCCTTAGCTCCTACAATGAGCAGTTCTTC
-	TRBV14	-	TRBJ2-1	CASSPSESGHEQFF	TGTGCCAGCAGCCCCTCCGAGAGTGGGCATGAGCAGTTCTTC
-	TRBV5-4	-	TRBJ2-3	CASSRDTSRTDTQYF	TGTGCCAGCAGCCGGGACACTTCCCGCACAGATACGCAGTATTTT
TRBD2	TRBV9	-	TRBJ2-1	CASRTSGRTNEQFF	TGTGCCAGCAGGACTAGCGGGAGGACGAATGAGCAGTTCTTC
-	TRBV5-1	-	TRBJ1-1	CASSPQGGFLKTEAFF	TGCGCCAGCAGCCCGCAGGGTGGGTTTCTGAAGACTGAAGCTTTCTTT
-	TRBV6-2/TRBV6-3	-	TRBJ1-1	CASSYFGVGVNTEAFF	TGTGCCAGCAGTTACTTCGGGGTCGGGGTGAACACTGAAGCTTTCTTT
-	TRBV18	-	TRBJ1-3	CASSPGGASGNTIYF	TGTGCCAGCTCACCAGGCGGAGCCTCTGGAAACACCATATATTTT
TRBD1	TRBV19	-	TRBJ1-6	CASRDRVDSPLHF	TGTGCCAGCCGCGACAGGGTGGATTCACCCCTCCACTTT
TRBD1	TRBV4-1	-	TRBJ1-1	CASSQERQGVRAFF	TGCGCCAGCAGCCAGGAAAGACAGGGGGTAAGAGCTTTCTTT
TRBD1	TRBV11-1	-	TRBJ1-4	CATPGGRRGEKLFF	TGTGCCACGCCAGGGGGACGACGGGGTGAAAAACTGTTTTTT
TRBD1	TRBV4-3	-	TRBJ1-4	CASSRTGTNEKLFF	TGCGCCAGCAGCCGGACAGGGACGAATGAAAAACTGTTTTTT
-	TRBV7-2	once	TRBJ2-2	CASSPRAGTRAGELFF	TGTGCCAGCAGTCCAAGGGCCGGGACACGGGCCGGGGAGCTGTTTTTT
-	TRBV7-3	-	TRBJ1-1	CASSSQGLGTEAFF	TGTGCCAGCAGCTCCCAGGGGCTCGGCACTGAAGCTTTCTTT
-	TRBV5-1	-	TRBJ2-1	CASSLDSSYNEQFF	TGCGCCAGCAGCTTGGACAGCTCCTACAATGAGCAGTTCTTC
-	TRBV18	-	TRBJ2-4	CASSSSTSLLAKNIQYF	TGTGCCAGCTCATCTTCGACTAGTCTTTTAGCCAAAAACATTCAGTACTTC
-	TRBV27	-	TRBJ2-1	CASSFLQGPNSYNEQFF	TGTGCCAGCAGTTTCCTACAGGGCCCGAACTCCTACAATGAGCAGTTCTTC
TRBD1	TRBV3-1/TRBV3-2	once	TRBJ1-1	CASSQETGIAMNTEAFF	TGTGCCAGCAGCCAAGAGACAGGGATAGCCATGAACACTGAAGCTTTCTTT
TRBD1	TRBV6-2/TRBV6-3	-	TRBJ1-6	CASSLPGQNNSPLHF	TGTGCCAGCAGCTTACCGGGACAGAATAATTCACCCCTCCACTTT
-	TRBV4-1	-	TRBJ2-7	CASSQAVGGGYEQYF	TGCGCCAGCAGCCAGGCTGTGGGAGGGGGTTACGAGCAGTACTTC
-	TRBV5-1	-	TRBJ2-1	CASSFGDSYNEQFF	TGCGCCAGCAGCTTCGGGGATTCCTACAATGAGCAGTTCTTC
-	TRBV5-5	-	TRBJ2-2	CASSWPIFTGELFF	TGTGCCAGCAGCTGGCCAATATTTACCGGGGAGCTGTTTTTT
-	TRBV7-6	-	TRBJ2-5	CASSLEGRGSQETQYF	TGTGCCAGCAGCTTAGAGGGCAGGGGAAGCCAAGAGACCCAGTACTTC
TRBD1	TRBV18	once	TRBJ2-7	CASSQWTGGSYEQYF	TGTGCCAGCTCACAATGGACAGGGGGCTCCTACGAGCAGTACTTC
-	TRBV30	-	TRBJ1-5	CAWRGQSFQPQHF	TGTGCCTGGAGGGGACAATCATTTCAGCCCCAGCATTTT
TRBD1	TRBV6-5	-	TRBJ2-5	CASRGPGQGQETQYF	TGTGCCAGCAGGGGTCCGGGACAGGGCCAAGAGACCCAGTACTTC